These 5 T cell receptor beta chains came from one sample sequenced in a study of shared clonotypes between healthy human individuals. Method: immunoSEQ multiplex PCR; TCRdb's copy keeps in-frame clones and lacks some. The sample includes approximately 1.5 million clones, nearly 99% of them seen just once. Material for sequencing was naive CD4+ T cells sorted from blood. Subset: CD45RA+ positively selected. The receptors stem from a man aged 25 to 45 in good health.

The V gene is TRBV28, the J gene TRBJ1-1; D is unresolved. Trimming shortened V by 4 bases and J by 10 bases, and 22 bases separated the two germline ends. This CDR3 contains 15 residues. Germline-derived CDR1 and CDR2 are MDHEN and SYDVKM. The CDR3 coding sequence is TGTGCCAGCAGTTCGGAGGGCCTCGGGTCGGTCGTAGCTTTCTTT. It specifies CASSSEGLGSVVAFF. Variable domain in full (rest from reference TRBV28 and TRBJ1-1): DVKVTQSSRYLVKRTGEKVFLECVQDMDHENMFWYRQDPGLGLRLIYFSYDVKMKEKGDIPEGYSVSREKKERFSLILESASTNQTSMYLCASSSEGLGSVVAFFGQGTRLTVV.

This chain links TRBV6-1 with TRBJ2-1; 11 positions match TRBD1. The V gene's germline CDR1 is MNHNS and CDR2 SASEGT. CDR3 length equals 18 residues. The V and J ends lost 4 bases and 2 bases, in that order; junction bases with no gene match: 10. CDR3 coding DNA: TGTGCCAGCAGTGGGACAGGGGGCACGGGAGCGGCCTACAATGAGCAGTTCTTC. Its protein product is CASSGTGGTGAAYNEQFF.

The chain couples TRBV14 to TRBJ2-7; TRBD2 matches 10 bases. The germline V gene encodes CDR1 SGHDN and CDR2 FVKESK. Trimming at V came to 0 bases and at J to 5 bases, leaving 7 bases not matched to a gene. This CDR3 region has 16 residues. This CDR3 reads CASSQERLAGRDEQYF. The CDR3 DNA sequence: TGTGCCAGCAGCCAAGAAAGACTAGCGGGTAGGGACGAGCAGTACTTC.

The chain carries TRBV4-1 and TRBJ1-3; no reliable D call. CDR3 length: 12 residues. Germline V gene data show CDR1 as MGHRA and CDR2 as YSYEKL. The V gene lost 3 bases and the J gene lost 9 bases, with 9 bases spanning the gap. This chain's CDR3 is CASSHTVGTIYF. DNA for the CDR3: TGCGCCAGCAGCCACACTGTAGGCACCATATATTTT.

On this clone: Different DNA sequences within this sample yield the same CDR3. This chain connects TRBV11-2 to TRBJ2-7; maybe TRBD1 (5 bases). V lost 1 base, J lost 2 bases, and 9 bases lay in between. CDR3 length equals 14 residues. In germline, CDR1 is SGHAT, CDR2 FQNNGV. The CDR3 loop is CASSLVQGTYEQYF. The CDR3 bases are TGTGCCAGCAGCTTAGTTCAGGGAACCTACGAGCAGTACTTC.